The next 21 T cell receptor beta chains were all read from a single sample in a study of cytomegalovirus exposure and HLA in healthy donors. Primers included in the PCR were 60 Vbeta and 13 Jbeta primers. Sequencing used immunoSEQ multiplex PCR; TCRdb keeps in-frame clones, though not all of them. Among some 140,000 clones listed, 80% were seen once. The sample taken for sequencing was PBMCs. These receptors were taken from a male donor in good health and CMV-seropositive.

This rearrangement joins TRBV7-8 to TRBJ2-5; D is unclear. The CDR3 sequence is 13 residues long. V was shortened by 2 bases and J by 2 bases, with 6 bases between the two germline ends. Germline V gene sequence: CDR1 SGHVS, CDR2 FQNEAQ. In DNA, the CDR3 is TGTGCCAGCAGCTTACGGTTTCAAGAGACCCAGTACTTC. Its translation is CASSLRFQETQYF.

The genes are TRBV5-4 and TRBJ1-1; D call uncertain. Per germline, CDR1 SGHNT and CDR2 YYREEE (reference sequence). Trimming took off 0 bases at V and 1 base at J, with 7 bases between the two ends. The CDR3 totals 14 residues. The CDR3 is CASSLEEENTEAFF. The CDR3 nucleotides read TGTGCCAGCAGCTTGGAGGAGGAGAACACTGAAGCTTTCTTT.

V and J are TRBV18 and TRBJ2-3; 7 bases match TRBD2. The germline gives CDR1 KGHSH, CDR2 LQKENI. V shed 3 bases and J 2 bases; nucleotides not matched to a gene: 8. The CDR3 consists of 16 residues. The CDR3 reads CASSPASSGNTDTQYF. The CDR3 DNA sequence: TGTGCCAGCTCACCGGCGTCTAGCGGAAACACAGATACGCAGTATTTT.

The chain employs TRBV7-9 and TRBJ2-7, with D unresolved. The CDR3 loop spans 15 amino acids. The germline V gene has CDR1 SEHNR and CDR2 FQNEAQ (reference sequence). The germline V and J ends were trimmed by 1 base and 0 bases, with 10 bases remaining between them. The CDR3 DNA reads TGTGCCAGCAGCTTAGGTTCGTTTATCTCCTACGAGCAGTACTTC. Translating it yields CASSLGSFISYEQYF. The full variable domain, rest sourced from reference TRBV7-9 and TRBJ2-7, is DTGVSQNPRHKITKRGQNVTFRCDPISEHNRLYWYRQTLGQGPEFLTYFQNEAQLEKSRLLSDRFSAERPKGSFSTLEIQRTEQGDSAMYLCASSLGSFISYEQYFGPGTRLTVT.

The chain links TRBV28 to TRBJ2-1; 13 positions match TRBD2. V shed 6 bases and J 8 bases; nucleotides not matched to a gene: 10. This CDR3 has 16 amino acids. Per the germline V gene, CDR1 is MDHEN and CDR2 is SYDVKM. CDR3 DNA: TGTGCCAGCAGCGTCACTAGCGGGAGGGGGGTCCATGAGCAGTTCTTC. It encodes CASSVTSGRGVHEQFF. Full variable domain (outside the CDR3, taken from reference TRBV28 and TRBJ2-1): DVKVTQSSRYLVKRTGEKVFLECVQDMDHENMFWYRQDPGLGLRLIYFSYDVKMKEKGDIPEGYSVSREKKERFSLILESASTNQTSMYLCASSVTSGRGVHEQFFGPGTRLTVL.

The V gene is TRBV29-1, the J gene TRBJ2-7; no definite D call. Germline CDR1 SQVTM, CDR2 ANQGSEA. Trimming shortened V by 3 bases and J by 2 bases, and 8 bases separated the two germline ends. CDR3 length: 12 amino acids. Here the CDR3 reads CSVDTGTYEQYF. The CDR3 DNA is TGCAGCGTTGATACGGGTACCTACGAGCAGTACTTC.

This CDR3 reads CARRTTYRYNQPQHF. CDR3 coding DNA: TGTGCCAGAAGAACAACCTACAGGTACAATCAGCCCCAGCATTTT. The rearrangement links TRBV7-5 to TRBJ1-5; the D call in the table, TRBD1, was not verified against the DNA. TRBV7-5 is described as a pseudogene. The CDR3 loop spans 15 amino acids.

The rearrangement joins TRBV7-9 to TRBJ1-1; D ambiguous. V lost 1 base, J lost 1 base, and 10 bases lay in between. Germline V gene lookup returns CDR1 SEHNR and CDR2 FQNEAQ (reference sequence). This CDR3 comprises 15 residues. The CDR3 reads CASSLDLLENTEAFF. In nucleotides, the CDR3 is TGTGCCAGCAGCTTAGACTTGTTAGAGAACACTGAAGCTTTCTTT.

The table lists this clone with a few counts. The CDR3 nucleotides are TGTGCCAGCAGTTCCTCCCCCCAAGCGTCGGCCCAGCATTTT. Translation gives CASSSSPQASAQHF. The chain couples TRBV27 to TRBJ1-5; no clear D. Trimming stripped 4 bases from V and 11 bases from J, with 18 bases between. CDR1 is MNHEY and CDR2 is SMNVEV in the germline V gene (reference sequence). CDR3 size: 14 residues.

The chain recombines TRBV7-3 with TRBJ2-5, with D perhaps matching TRBD2 (5 bases). The CDR3 is made up of 12 amino acids. V shed 3 bases and J shed 7 bases, with 9 bases lying between them. Germline values: CDR1 SGHTA, CDR2 FQGTGA. The CDR3 DNA sequence: TGTGCCAGCAGCTTTAATGGAGGGACCCAGTACTTC. Its protein product is CASSFNGGTQYF.

The chain links TRBV5-6 to TRBJ1-2; 8 nucleotides align to TRBD1. Germline V gene sequence: CDR1 SGHDT, CDR2 YYEEEE. This CDR3 is 13 amino acids long. V trimming: 2 bases; J trimming: 7 bases; junction bases outside the gene matches: 4. The chain's CDR3 is CASSFGQGGGYTF. The CDR3 region has the DNA TGTGCCAGCAGCTTCGGACAGGGAGGTGGCTACACCTTC.

This clone was seen only once. V and J are TRBV5-1 and TRBJ2-5, with D perhaps matching TRBD1 (6 bases). Germline CDR1 SGHRS, CDR2 YFSETQ. V was trimmed by 1 base and J by 5 bases, leaving 15 bases between them. The CDR3 contains 15 residues. CDR3 DNA: TGCGCCAGCAGCTTGATGACAGGCGGGCAGGAGACCCAGTACTTC. Translating it yields CASSLMTGGQETQYF.

The J gene is TRBJ2-2, the V gene TRBV9; D might be TRBD1 (5 bases). The CDR3 totals 16 residues. In germline, CDR1 is SGDLS, CDR2 YYNGEE. Trimming cost V 0 bases and J 8 bases, with 17 bases left between them. CDR3 loop: CASSVALEGAQGELFF. As DNA, the CDR3 is TGTGCCAGCAGCGTAGCTTTAGAAGGGGCGCAAGGGGAGCTGTTTTTT.

The chain recombines TRBV7-2 with TRBJ2-3; D call uncertain. Trimming took off 3 bases at V and 2 bases at J, with 9 bases between the two ends. Germline V gene data show CDR1 as SGHTA and CDR2 as FQGNSA. The CDR3 contains 14 residues. The CDR3 loop is CASSFAGITDTQYF. As DNA, the CDR3 is TGTGCCAGCAGCTTCGCTGGCATCACAGATACGCAGTATTTT.

The chain uses TRBV19 and TRBJ1-5; possibly TRBD1 for D (5 bases). Germline V CDR1 and CDR2: LNHDA, SQIVND (reference sequence). CDR3 length: 12 amino acids. V was clipped by 1 base and J by 12 bases, with 10 bases between them. The CDR3 DNA reads TGTGCCAGTAGTATAGTCCGGGGGGACCAGCATTTT. It is translated as CASSIVRGDQHF.

This clone has only one observation. The chain combines TRBV5-4 with TRBJ2-2; TRBD2 matches 10 bases. Per the germline V gene, CDR1 is SGHNT and CDR2 is YYREEE (reference sequence). The CDR3 is made up of 16 amino acids. Losses at the gene ends were 0 bases for V and 7 bases for J; bases not matched to a gene: 6. CDR3 nucleotides: TGTGCCAGCAGCTTGGGAGGGACTAGCGAGAACGGGGAGCTGTTTTTT. It is translated as CASSLGGTSENGELFF. Full variable domain (missing parts from reference TRBV5-4 and TRBJ2-2): ETGVTQSPTHLIKTRGQQVTLRCSSQSGHNTVSWYQQALGQGPQFIFQYYREEENGRGNFPPRFSGLQFPNYSSELNVNALELDDSALYLCASSLGGTSENGELFFGEGSRLTVL.

The chain is built from TRBV30 and TRBJ2-7; TRBD1 might be the D (6 bases). Trimming took 3 bases from V and 3 from J, leaving 9 bases between them. The CDR3 totals 12 residues. Germline assignment: CDR1 GTSNPN and CDR2 SVGIG (reference sequence). The CDR3 spells CAWRGQNYEQYF. The DNA for the CDR3 is TGTGCCTGGAGAGGACAGAACTACGAGCAGTACTTC.

This chain links TRBV2 with TRBJ2-2; no definite D call. Between the trimmed V and J ends, which lost 6 bases and 2 bases, there was a span of 10 bases. This CDR3 is built from 14 residues. Germline assignment: CDR1 SNHLY and CDR2 FYNNEI. DNA for the CDR3: TGTGCCAGCAGGGAAACAGTAAACACCGGGGAGCTGTTTTTT. Translated: CASRETVNTGELFF.

The rearrangement links TRBV28 to TRBJ2-2, with 12 bases fitting TRBD2. The CDR3 sequence is 16 residues long. Germline loops: CDR1 MDHEN, CDR2 SYDVKM. The V segment lost 3 bases and the J segment 7 bases; nucleotides outside the gene matches: 6. The CDR3 protein is CASSLTSGRSVGELFF. The CDR3 DNA reads as TGTGCCAGCAGTTTGACTAGCGGGAGATCTGTCGGGGAGCTGTTTTTT.

The chain recombines TRBV9 with TRBJ1-2; tentative D call: TRBD1 (5 bases). Germline lookup yields CDR1 SGDLS and CDR2 YYNGEE. The CDR3 is made up of 15 amino acids. The V end lost 4 bases, the J end lost 3 bases, and 16 bases lay between the germline ends. CDR3 in amino acids: CASSPGGTGDYGYTF. The CDR3 DNA reads as TGTGCCAGCAGCCCCGGCGGGACCGGGGACTATGGCTACACCTTC.

This chain uses TRBV7-9 with TRBJ2-5; TRBD1 matches at 7 bases. V lost 7 bases to trimming and J lost 0 bases; unmatched junction nucleotides: 11. The CDR3 spans 16 residues. The V gene's germline CDR1 is SEHNR and CDR2 FQNEAQ (reference sequence). The chain's CDR3 is CASILGGSRDQETQYF. The CDR3 coding sequence is TGTGCCAGCATCCTAGGGGGCAGCAGGGACCAAGAGACCCAGTACTTC.